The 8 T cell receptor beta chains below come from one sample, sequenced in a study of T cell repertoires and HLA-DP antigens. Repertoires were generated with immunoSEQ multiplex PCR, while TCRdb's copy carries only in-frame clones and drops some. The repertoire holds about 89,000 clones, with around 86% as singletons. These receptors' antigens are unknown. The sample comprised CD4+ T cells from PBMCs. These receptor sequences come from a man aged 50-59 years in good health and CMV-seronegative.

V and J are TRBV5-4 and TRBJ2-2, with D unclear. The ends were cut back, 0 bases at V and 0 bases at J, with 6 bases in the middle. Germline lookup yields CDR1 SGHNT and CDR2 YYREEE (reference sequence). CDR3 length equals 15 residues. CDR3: CASSLVQSNTGELFF. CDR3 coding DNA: TGTGCCAGCAGCTTGGTACAGTCGAACACCGGGGAGCTGTTTTTT.

CDR3 amino acids: CAWSKGKRYEQYF. For the CDR3, the DNA is TGTGCCTGGAGTAAGGGGAAACGCTACGAGCAGTACTTC. The chain uses TRBV30 and TRBJ2-7, with D maybe TRBD1 (5 bases). CDR1 is GTSNPN, CDR2 SVGIG, per germline (reference sequence). The CDR3 has 13 amino acids. Trimming took 2 bases from V and 3 from J, leaving 11 bases between them.

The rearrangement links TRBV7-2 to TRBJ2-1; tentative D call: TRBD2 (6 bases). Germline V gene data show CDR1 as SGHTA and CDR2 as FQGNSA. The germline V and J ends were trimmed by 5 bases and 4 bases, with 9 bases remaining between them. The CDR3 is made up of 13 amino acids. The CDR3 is CASSPRGYNEQFF. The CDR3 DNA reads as TGTGCCAGCAGCCCCCGGGGGTACAATGAGCAGTTCTTC.

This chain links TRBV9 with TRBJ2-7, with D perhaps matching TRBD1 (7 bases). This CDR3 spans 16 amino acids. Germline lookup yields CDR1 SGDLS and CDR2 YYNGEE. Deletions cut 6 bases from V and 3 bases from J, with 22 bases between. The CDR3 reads CASTPGQGGGVYEQYF. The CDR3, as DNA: TGTGCCAGCACCCCGGGGCAGGGGGGTGGGGTCTACGAGCAGTACTTC. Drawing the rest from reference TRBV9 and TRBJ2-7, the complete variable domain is DSGVTQTPKHLITATGQRVTLRCSPRSGDLSVYWYQQSLDQGLQFLIQYYNGEERAKGNILERFSAQQFPDLHSELNLSSLELGDSALYFCASTPGQGGGVYEQYFGPGTRLTVT.

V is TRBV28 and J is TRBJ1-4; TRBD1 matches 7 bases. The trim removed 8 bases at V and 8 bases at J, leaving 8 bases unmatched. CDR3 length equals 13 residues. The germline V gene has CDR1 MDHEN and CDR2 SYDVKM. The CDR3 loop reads CASAGTATEKLFF. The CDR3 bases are TGTGCCAGCGCAGGGACAGCGACGGAAAAACTGTTTTTT. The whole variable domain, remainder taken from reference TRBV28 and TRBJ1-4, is DVKVTQSSRYLVKRTGEKVFLECVQDMDHENMFWYRQDPGLGLRLIYFSYDVKMKEKGDIPEGYSVSREKKERFSLILESASTNQTSMYLCASAGTATEKLFFGSGTQLSVL.

CDR3 in amino acids: CASSYGGQGAGEQFF. CDR3 nucleotides: TGCGCCAGCAGCTACGGGGGGCAGGGGGCCGGTGAGCAGTTCTTC. V is TRBV5-1 and J is TRBJ2-1; D may be TRBD1 (8 bases). The CDR3 contains 15 residues. V was shortened by 3 bases and J by 9 bases, with 19 bases between the two germline ends. The V gene's germline CDR1 is SGHRS and CDR2 YFSETQ.

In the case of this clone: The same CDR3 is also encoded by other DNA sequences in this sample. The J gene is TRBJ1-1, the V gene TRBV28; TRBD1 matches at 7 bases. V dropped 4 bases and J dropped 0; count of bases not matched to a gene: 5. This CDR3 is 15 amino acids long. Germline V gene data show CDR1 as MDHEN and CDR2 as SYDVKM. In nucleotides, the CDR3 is TGTGCCAGCAGTTACCCCGGGACAGTGAACACTGAAGCTTTCTTT. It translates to CASSYPGTVNTEAFF.

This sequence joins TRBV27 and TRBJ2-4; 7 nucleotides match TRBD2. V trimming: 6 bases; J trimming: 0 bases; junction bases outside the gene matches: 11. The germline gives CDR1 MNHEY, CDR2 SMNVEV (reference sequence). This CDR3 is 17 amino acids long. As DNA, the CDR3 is TGTGCCAGCAGGCGATGGGTGGCGGGAGTAGCCAAAAACATTCAGTACTTC. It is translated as CASRRWVAGVAKNIQYF.